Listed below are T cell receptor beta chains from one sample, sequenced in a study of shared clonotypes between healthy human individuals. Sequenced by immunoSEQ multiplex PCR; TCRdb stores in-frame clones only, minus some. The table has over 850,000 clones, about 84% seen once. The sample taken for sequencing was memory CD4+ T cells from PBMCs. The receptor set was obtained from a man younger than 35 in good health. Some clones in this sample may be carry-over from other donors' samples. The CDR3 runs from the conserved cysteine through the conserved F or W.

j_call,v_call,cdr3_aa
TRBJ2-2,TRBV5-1,CASSLAGTALASIGELFF
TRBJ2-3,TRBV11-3,CASSLGMGRGATDTQYF
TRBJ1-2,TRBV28,CASSPNSQGIYGYTF
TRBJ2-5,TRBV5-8,CASSWAGTGTQETQYF
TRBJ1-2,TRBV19,CASSSGWTYGYTF
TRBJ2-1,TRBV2,CASSEGLAGVGEQFF
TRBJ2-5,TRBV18,CASSGQETQYF
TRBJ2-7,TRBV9,CASSPALAYEQYF
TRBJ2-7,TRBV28,CASRAPGTGGSYEQYF
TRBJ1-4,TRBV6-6,CASTLQGTNEKLFF
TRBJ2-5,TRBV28,CASSTAGTGGLGTQYF
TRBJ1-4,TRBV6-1,CASSEWGREKLFF
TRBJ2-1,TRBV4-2,CASSHVSPGTHNEQFF
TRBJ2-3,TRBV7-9,CASSLPSGDSDTQYF
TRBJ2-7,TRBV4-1,CASSRQGTSLDEQYF
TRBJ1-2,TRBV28,CASSLRDTLHGYTF
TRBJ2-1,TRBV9,CASSGRGPKYNEQFF
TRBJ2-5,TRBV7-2,CASRGLSQTQYF
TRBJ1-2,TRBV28,CASSTGGGGYTF
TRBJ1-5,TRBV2,CASSNSGGGYQPQHF
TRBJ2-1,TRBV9,CASSALALNNEQFF
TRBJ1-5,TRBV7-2,CASSLGASGQGQPQHF
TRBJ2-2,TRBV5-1,CASSSSYTGELFF
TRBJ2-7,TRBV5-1,CASSPASLYEQYF
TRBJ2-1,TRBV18,CASSQTGGLDNEQFF
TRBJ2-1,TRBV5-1,CASSFYGRARNNEQFF
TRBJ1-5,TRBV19,CASSIRPEYYSNQPQHF
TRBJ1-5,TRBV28,CASSLGQGKPQNQPQHF
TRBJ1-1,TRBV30,CAWTATGMNTEAFF
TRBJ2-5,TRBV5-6,CASSPRPGETQYF
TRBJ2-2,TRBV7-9,CASSLGAGAGPRELFF
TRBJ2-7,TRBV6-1,CASSENAYEQYF
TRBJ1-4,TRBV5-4,CASSLGGGRNEKLFF
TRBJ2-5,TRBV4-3,CASSLTGTQKTQYF
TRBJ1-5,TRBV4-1,CASSQGVTGGFNQPQHF
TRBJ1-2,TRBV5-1,CASSLSPTDSNYGYTF